These T cell receptor beta chains were read from a single sample in a study of shared clonotypes between healthy human individuals. Produced via immunoSEQ multiplex PCR; TCRdb's table is partial and in-frame only. The data hold some 1,900,000 clones, with approximately 95% observed a single time. Input material: naive CD8+ T cells sorted from blood. The receptors here all came from a man aged 18 to 29 in good health. CDR3s include the opening cysteine and the closing phenylalanine or tryptophan. A D gene is named only where the DNA matches it firmly. Clone size is stated in some rows and not others, as once, few, many or a class when expanded.

j_call clone_size d_call v_call cdr3_aa cdr3_nt
TRBJ2-7 NA TRBD2 TRBV29-1 CSVNGGSSYEQYF TGCAGCGTGAACGGGGGGAGCTCCTACGAGCAGTACTTC
TRBJ1-1 NA NA TRBV5-4 CASSLAVGFGRDTEAFF TGTGCCAGCAGCTTGGCCGTGGGTTTCGGCCGGGACACTGAAGCTTTCTTT
TRBJ2-1 NA TRBD2 TRBV9 CASSVEAGLAGVNEQFF TGTGCCAGCAGCGTAGAGGCGGGGCTAGCGGGAGTTAATGAGCAGTTCTTC
TRBJ2-7 NA NA TRBV4-1 CASSQVGGLRSYEQYF TGCGCCAGCAGCCAGGTGGGGGGATTGCGGTCCTACGAGCAGTACTTC
TRBJ2-1 NA NA TRBV5-6 CASSLGSNEQFF TGTGCCAGCAGCTTGGGCAGCAATGAGCAGTTCTTC
TRBJ2-1 once TRBD1 TRBV6-1 CASGTDYNEQFF TGTGCCAGCGGGACAGACTACAATGAGCAGTTCTTC
TRBJ2-1 NA NA TRBV4-3 CASSQGLAYNEQFF TGCGCCAGCAGCCAGGGTCTAGCATACAATGAGCAGTTCTTC
TRBJ2-2 once TRBD1 TRBV10-3 CAISQGQGAGGGELFF TGTGCCATCAGCCAAGGACAGGGGGCTGGGGGCGGGGAGCTGTTTTTT
TRBJ2-7 NA TRBD2 TRBV5-6 CASSLVVSGIYSYEQYF TGTGCCAGCAGCTTGGTGGTTAGCGGGATCTACTCCTACGAGCAGTACTTC
TRBJ1-1 NA NA TRBV4-1 CASSPLGALGNTEAFF TGCGCCAGCAGCCCCCTAGGGGCTTTAGGGAACACTGAAGCTTTCTTT
TRBJ1-1 NA NA TRBV7-9 CASTPPLAVEAFF TGTGCCAGCACCCCACCCTTGGCAGTTGAAGCTTTCTTT
TRBJ2-7 NA TRBD2 TRBV5-1 CASSLVVGGPSYEQYF TGCGCCAGCAGCTTGGTGGTGGGAGGGCCCTCCTACGAGCAGTACTTC
TRBJ2-4 NA NA TRBV2 CASSDPGIQYF TGTGCCAGCAGTGATCCGGGCATTCAGTACTTC
TRBJ2-3 NA TRBD1 TRBV9 CASSRGGLGTDTQYF TGTGCCAGCAGCCGAGGGGGCTTGGGCACAGATACGCAGTATTTT
TRBJ1-1 NA NA TRBV10-2 CASSGGMTEAFF TGCGCCAGCAGTGGAGGGATGACTGAAGCTTTCTTT
TRBJ2-5 NA NA TRBV7-6 CAGSFHGGYQETQYF TGTGCCGGCAGCTTTCATGGGGGCTACCAAGAGACCCAGTACTTC
TRBJ2-5 NA TRBD1 TRBV4-1 CASSHPGTGAETQYF TGCGCCAGCAGCCACCCGGGGACAGGGGCAGAGACCCAGTACTTC
TRBJ2-1 NA NA TRBV7-9 CASSLLPIEQFF TGTGCCAGCAGCTTACTGCCTATTGAGCAGTTCTTC
TRBJ2-3 NA NA TRBV9 CASSDMVSITTDTQYF TGTGCCAGCAGCGATATGGTGTCCATAACCACAGATACGCAGTATTTT
TRBJ2-2 NA NA TRBV2 CASSEHLLNTGELFF TGTGCCAGCAGTGAACATCTTTTGAACACCGGGGAGCTGTTTTTT
TRBJ2-4 NA TRBD2 TRBV11-2 CASSFKGGLAGVEENIQYF TGTGCCAGCAGCTTCAAAGGGGGGCTAGCGGGAGTGGAGGAGAACATTCAGTACTTC
TRBJ2-7 NA NA TRBV6-1 CASSDGVVGSYEQYF TGTGCCAGCAGTGACGGGGTGGTGGGCTCCTACGAGCAGTACTTC
TRBJ1-5 NA NA TRBV30 CAWSVGSHSNQPQHF TGTGCCTGGAGTGTAGGCAGTCATAGCAATCAGCCCCAGCATTTT
TRBJ2-1 NA TRBD2 TRBV27 CASSSRTSGSYNEQFF TGTGCCAGCAGTTCGAGGACTAGCGGCTCCTACAATGAGCAGTTCTTC
TRBJ2-1 NA NA TRBV27 CASGQNYNEQFF TGTGCCAGCGGACAGAATTACAATGAGCAGTTCTTC
TRBJ1-4 NA NA TRBV6-5 CASSYSGSGSEKLFF TGTGCCAGCAGTTACTCAGGCAGCGGAAGTGAAAAACTGTTTTTT
TRBJ1-1 NA NA TRBV6-6 CASSYTEAFF TGTGCCAGCAGCTACACTGAAGCTTTCTTT
TRBJ1-1 NA NA TRBV10-2 CASSDPSMNTEAFF TGCGCCAGCAGTGATCCGAGTATGAACACTGAAGCTTTCTTT
TRBJ2-1 once NA TRBV19 CASSRRDNEQFF TGTGCCAGTAGTAGGCGGGACAATGAGCAGTTCTTC